Each of the 2 T cell receptor beta chains below was sequenced from the same sample in a study of shared clonotypes between healthy human individuals. The data were produced by immunoSEQ multiplex PCR, yet TCRdb's version contains in-frame clones alone and is incomplete. Of about 1 million clones in the sample, more than 65% were seen once. Material for sequencing was memory CD4+ T cells sorted from blood. Subset denoted: CD45RA-negative fraction. These receptors originate from a young man in good health.

CDR3 sequence (DNA): TGTGCCAGCTCTTACCGGGCCGAGAACTATGGCTACACCTTC. Protein product: CASSYRAENYGYTF. The chain carries TRBV18 and TRBJ1-2, with unresolved D. The CDR3 loop spans 14 amino acids. In germline, CDR1 is KGHSH, CDR2 LQKENI. V dropped 6 bases and J dropped 2 bases, with 13 bases sitting between them. Using reference TRBV18 and TRBJ1-2 for the parts outside the CDR3, the full variable domain is NAGVMQNPRHLVRRRGQEARLRCSPMKGHSHVYWYRQLPEEGLKFMVYLQKENIIDESGMPKERFSAEFPKEGPSILRIQQVVRGDSAAYFCASSYRAENYGYTFGSGTRLTVV.

V usage is TRBV6-4 and J usage is TRBJ2-3; TRBD2 aligns across 10 bases. V gave up 5 bases and J gave up 6 bases; unmatched junction bases: 14. CDR1 MRHNA and CDR2 SNTAGT come from the germline V gene. This CDR3 is built from 17 residues. DNA for the CDR3: TGTGCCAGCAGTACTTCCGGGACTAGCGTCGACGGGGATACGCAGTATTTT. Translating it yields CASSTSGTSVDGDTQYF.